The rows below give T cell receptor beta chains drawn from one sample of a study of regulatory T cells in long-lasting Graves disease. TCRdb ran MiXCR on the multiplex PCR reads and lists one entry per CDR3 protein. Found here are 400,000 to 600,000 distinct CDR3 sequences, 20% to 25% of them singletons; the top ten hold around 7%. The sequenced sample was peripheral blood mononuclear cells (PBMCs), obtained when the disease was refractory, from a patient treated with antithyroid drugs. The receptors come from a female donor with Graves disease. The CDR3 runs from the conserved cysteine through the conserved F or W. The D gene is left open where the match is weak. Rows give clone size only sometimes, using once, few, many, or a class for an expanded clone.

>TRBV6-5|-|TRBD1|TRBJ2-7
CASSWDRGNYEQYF
TGTGCCAGCAGTTGGGACAGGGGTAATTACGAGCAGTACTTC
>TRBV15|few|-|TRBJ2-7
CATSREVLVEQYF
TGTGCCACCAGCAGGGAGGTTTTAGTCGAGCAGTACTTC
>TRBV12-3/TRBV12-4|-|-|TRBJ2-3
CASTPQGAALPDTQYF
TGTGCCAGCACACCACAAGGGGCCGCTCTCCCAGATACGCAGTATTTT
>TRBV5-1|few|TRBD2|TRBJ2-2
CASSFSSGNTGELFF
TGCGCCAGCAGCTTCTCTAGCGGAAACACCGGGGAGCTGTTTTTT
>TRBV7-8|many|-|TRBJ2-7
CASSPGGFTYEQYF
TGTGCCAGCAGCCCAGGGGGGTTTACCTACGAGCAGTACTTC
>TRBV7-2|-|-|TRBJ2-3
CASSLSMSRERQYF
TGTGCCAGCAGCTTATCGATGTCCAGGGAACGGCAGTATTTT
>TRBV9|-|-|TRBJ1-3
CASSAWGDTIYF
TGTGCCAGCAGCGCCTGGGGGGACACCATATATTTT
>TRBV19|-|-|TRBJ2-2
CASSILEDRELFF
TGTGCCAGTAGTATACTGGAGGATCGGGAGCTGTTTTTT
>TRBV27|many|-|TRBJ2-7
CASSFASGGYEQYF
TGTGCCAGCAGTTTTGCCTCAGGGGGGTACGAGCAGTACTTC
>TRBV12-3/TRBV12-4|many|-|TRBJ1-2
CASSFSERGGYTF
TGTGCCAGCAGTTTCTCGGAAAGGGGTGGCTACACCTTC
>TRBV7-9|few|-|TRBJ2-3
CASSRRGSPTQYF
TGTGCCAGCAGCCGCCGGGGGTCCCCGACGCAGTATTTT
>TRBV7-8|many|-|TRBJ2-4
CASSRSGAGWQNIQYF
TGTGCCAGCAGCCGATCGGGGGCAGGGTGGCAAAACATTCAGTACTTC
>TRBV7-8|few|-|TRBJ1-5
CASSLGFEGNQPQHF
TGTGCCAGCAGCTTAGGGTTCGAAGGCAATCAGCCCCAGCATTTT
>TRBV5-1|few|-|TRBJ2-6
CASSLVPGGSPGANVLTF
TGCGCCAGCAGCTTGGTCCCAGGGGGGTCCCCTGGGGCCAACGTCCTGACTTTC
>TRBV27|-|-|TRBJ2-6
CASSPGTHSSGANVLTF
TGTGCCAGCAGTCCCGGGACTCATAGCTCTGGGGCCAACGTCCTGACTTTC